This TCR beta chain was found in a study of T-cell memory formation after mild COVID-19. This clonotype was observed a few times. TCRdb fed the 5' RACE reads into MiXCR, producing one record per CDR3 protein. The sample shows about 290,000 distinct CDR3 sequences, approximately 15% of them seen only once. The sequence came from a young man who had mild COVID-19 (a few samples of this study predate the infection). Cell type and time point are not known. The specimen sequenced was PBMCs or a T cell subset sorted from them (not recorded which).

CDR3 in DNA: TGCAGTGCGGACGGGGGGCCAATGGGCGCAGATACGCAGTATTTT. Its translation: CSADGGPMGADTQYF. The rearrangement joins TRBV20-1 to TRBJ2-3; D is perhaps TRBD2 (7 bases). Trimming cost V 6 bases and J 4 bases, with 20 bases left between them. Germline CDR1 reads DFQATT; CDR2 reads SNEGSKA (reference sequence). The CDR3 loop spans 15 amino acids.